This T cell receptor (beta chain) was observed in a study of cytomegalovirus exposure and HLA in healthy donors. Study-level results: Among CMV-associated TCR beta chains, most appeared HLA-restricted in a later analysis.

The primer mix had 60 Vbeta and 13 Jbeta primers. The method was immunoSEQ multiplex PCR; TCRdb's version includes in-frame clones alone and lacks a portion of them. The sample has approximately 200,000 clones; roughly 85% are singletons. Regarding this clone: Its antigen is not known.

Trimming pared 3 bases from V and 6 bases from J, leaving 12 bases between. The CDR3 extends over 14 amino acids. Germline V gene data show CDR1 as SGHAT and CDR2 as FQNNGV. Sequenced: PBMCs. This receptor was obtained from a woman in her forties or fifties in good health and CMV-seronegative. The rearrangement joins TRBV11-2 to TRBJ2-1, with D perhaps matching TRBD1 (5 bases). The CDR3 spells CASSLTQGPNEQFF. CDR3 in DNA: TGTGCCAGCAGCTTGACCCAGGGCCCCAATGAGCAGTTCTTC. Drawing the rest from reference TRBV11-2 and TRBJ2-1, the complete variable domain is EAGVAQSPRYKIIEKRQSVAFWCNPISGHATLYWYQQILGQGPKLLIQFQNNGVVDDSQLPKDRFSAERLKGVDSTLKIQPAKLEDSAVYLCASSLTQGPNEQFFGPGTRLTVL.